The T cell receptor (beta chain) under discussion was sequenced for a study of shared clonotypes between healthy human individuals (dated by TCRdb to about 2020). Context from the whole study: The cohort comprised a couple of women and a few men aged 18 to 49 years. For each donor, CD4 naive and CD4 memory were each given three plates, CD8 naive was given two plates, and CD8 memory was given one plate. The study deeply sequenced blood TCR repertoires of five healthy adults to estimate repertoire size and the extent of clonotype sharing between individuals. To increase sequencing depth and limit assay-specific biases, different laboratories used diverse techniques to prepare libraries and sequence TCR repertoires. Between about 0.8 and 9 billion PBMCs per donor were obtained by leukapheresis. Overall study outcomes, separate from this receptor: Only blood was sampled, and tissue TCR repertoires likely differ from those in blood. Compared with non-shared clonotypes, clonotypes shared by all four sorted-subset donors had higher generation probabilities. The genetic and exposure-history diversity represented was limited by the small number of donors. Pairwise subsampling led to the expectation that sequencing depth would affect the degree of clonotype sharing among donors. About 4.5% of naive CD4, more than 3% of naive CD8, 2.3% of memory CD4, and 0.4% of memory CD8 clonotypes were shared across several donors. Incomplete sequencing was indicated by rarefaction of sorted-subset datasets, despite the large sequencing depth. Estimated clonotype richness was generally larger for naive than for memory subsets.

From cysteine to phenylalanine, the CDR3 is 16 amino acids long. Only the CDR3 DNA is retained, 48 bases long and in frame from the first base. As encoded in the germline V gene, CDR1 is SGDLS while CDR2 is YYNGEE. V is trimmed back by 2 bases and J by 4 bases, and the junction contains 6 bases that no gene match accounts for. As regards this clone: Its antigen remains undetermined. No base qualities exist here, and no much larger clone lies one base off it.

The donors were healthy, HIV-negative adults with no recently reported acute infections or vaccinations. Only Caucasian adults living in Nashville, Tennessee, USA were represented among the donors. CD4+ T cells were enriched by magnetic negative selection; naive cells were then positively selected on CD45RA, and the negative fraction formed the memory subset. Blood was obtained by leukapheresis, after which PBMCs were separated by Ficoll-Histopaque density gradient centrifugation and cryopreserved in liquid nitrogen vapor phase. Purity and quantity of every magnetically sorted T cell population were checked by analytical flow cytometry. Genomic DNA was isolated from every sorted fraction and measured by UV absorbance on a Nanodrop 2000c. TCR CDR3 regions were amplified from genomic DNA by multiplex PCR using the deep immunoSEQ assay. Extracted genomic DNA from each cell subset was spread evenly across all wells of several immunoSEQ 96-well plates, with each plate serving as a replicate. For sorted subsets, 150 to 200 ng genomic DNA, equal to tens of thousands of T cell genomes, was loaded into each replicate PCR. Purified libraries were measured with a Qubit 3.0 fluorometer, size-checked on a Bioanalyzer 2100, and measured again with the KAPA Library Quantification kit. Each immunoSEQ 96-well plate was sequenced on its own single-read 150-cycle Illumina NextSeq 550 flow cell. For the original study's pipeline: Because only junctional sequences without quality scores were contained in the immunoSEQ output, filtering matching that applied to full-length reads could not be performed. Sequences were annotated with PyIR, a Python wrapper for IgBLAST v1.9, using IMGT germline references to assign V/J genes and CDR3. Reads with weak V/J assignments (E-value above 1e-6), missing CDR3, stop codons, out-of-frame junctions, or ambiguous translated residues were removed. V3J clonotypes were defined as sequences sharing the same inferred V gene, J gene, and CDR3 amino acid sequence. Percentage overlap between repertoires was calculated by dividing the number of shared unique clonotypes by the size of the smaller repertoire. RTK rarefaction, the Chao1 estimator, and Recon v2.1 estimates of unobserved clonotypes were used to assess repertoire richness. Generation probabilities for all TCRbeta clonotypes obtained by the gDNA method from four donors were computed using OLGA. TCRdb limited this immuneACCESS table to in-frame rearrangements with V and J called. A share of clones is missing; checked studies link under half to unresolved V genes, and the rest is unexplained. V and J calls plus clone size are reproduced from that table; the DNA served to infer D and trimming. This sample lists some 2.4 million clones; over 85% were detected once. The top ten hold about 0.39% of the sample.

The sequence was collected from a man younger than 35 in good health. Some clones in this sample may be carry-over from other donors' samples. The V gene is TRBV9 and the J gene is TRBJ2-3, with 11 central nucleotides matching TRBD2. Sequencing used naive CD4+ T cells from PBMCs. Per the publication, the cell subset or site label means: CD45RA+ positively selected. The DNA reads as follows: TGTGCCAGCAGCGTCTTACCGGGACTAGCGGCAGATACGCAGTATTTT. This yields the protein CASSVLPGLAADTQYF.